A selection of T cell receptor beta chains follows, all from one sample in a study of OX40 agonist ivuxolimab in advanced cancers. TCRdb keeps only in-frame clones here, not all; method: immunoSEQ multiplex PCR. The table shows over 70,000 clones, with 85% to 90% occurring only once. The sequences come from CD4+ or CD8+ T cells sorted from blood, collected in a trial of the OX40 agonist ivuxolimab. Source of these receptors: an adult with an advanced solid tumor such as melanoma, head and neck, liver or kidney cancer. Both conserved end residues are part of each CDR3. The order of the fields is J gene, V gene, D gene, clone size, CDR3 DNA, CDR3 protein. A D gene is named only where the DNA matches it firmly. Size tells how often a clone was seen (once, few, many) or the class of an expanded clone, and some rows leave it out.

TRBJ1-4 | TRBV19 | . | medium-sized | TGTGCCACCCGGGCCCAAGGGTATGAAAAACTGTTTTTT | CATRAQGYEKLFF
TRBJ1-4 | TRBV5-6 | . | . | TGTGCCAGCAGTCAGCTAAGGGGTGGCGAAAAACTGTTTTTT | CASSQLRGGEKLFF
TRBJ1-1 | TRBV6-1 | . | . | TGTGCCAGCAGCCCCGGACACCGGAACACTGAAGCTTTCTTT | CASSPGHRNTEAFF
TRBJ2-7 | TRBV5-4 | TRBD1 | . | TGTGCCAGCAGCATGGGTCGTGCACTCAGGGGGTCCTACGAGCAGTACTTC | CASSMGRALRGSYEQYF
TRBJ2-3 | TRBV5-1 | . | . | TGCGCCAGCAGCTTGGAAGGGCTAGACCCTAGCACAGATACGCAGTATTTT | CASSLEGLDPSTDTQYF
TRBJ1-4 | TRBV6-5 | TRBD1 | few | TGTGCCAGCAGTTACTCGACAGGGACTAATGAAAAACTGTTTTTT | CASSYSTGTNEKLFF
TRBJ2-5 | TRBV15 | TRBD2 | . | TGTGCCACCAGCAGAGATAGAGGACTAGAAGAGACCCAGTACTTC | CATSRDRGLEETQYF
TRBJ2-1 | TRBV5-6 | . | . | TGTGCCAGCAGCTTGACCTCAGGGGGAGGAAGTCTGAATGAGCAGTTCTTC | CASSLTSGGGSLNEQFF
TRBJ1-2 | TRBV27 | . | . | TGTGCCAGCATGGGATTATCTAACTATGGCTACACCTTC | CASMGLSNYGYTF
TRBJ2-7 | TRBV10-3 | . | . | TGTGCCATCAGTGAGAGGGACGGAGCCTACGAGCAGTACTTC | CAISERDGAYEQYF
TRBJ1-1 | TRBV18 | . | few | TGTGCCAGCTCCCCTGACAGAGATGGGGCTTTCTTT | CASSPDRDGAFF
TRBJ2-3 | TRBV5-1 | . | . | TGCGCCAGCAGCCCCATACGAAACAGGGTGGGCACAGATACGCAGTATTTT | CASSPIRNRVGTDTQYF
TRBJ2-7 | TRBV30 | . | . | TGTGCCTGGAGTGCCTCCCGGGATCCGCCCGACGAGCAGTACTTC | CAWSASRDPPDEQYF
TRBJ1-4 | TRBV19 | TRBD1 | . | TGTGCCAGTAGTATCACCGGGACAGGGACCGAAAAACTGTTTTTT | CASSITGTGTEKLFF
TRBJ1-3 | TRBV7-2 | TRBD1 | . | TGTGCCAGCAGCCCCTCGACAGGGAACTCTGGAAACACCATATATTTT | CASSPSTGNSGNTIYF
TRBJ1-1 | TRBV27 | TRBD1 | . | TGTGCCAGCAGTCCCGGACAGGGGTACACTGAAGCTTTCTTT | CASSPGQGYTEAFF
TRBJ1-5 | TRBV18 | . | . | TGTGCCAGCTCACCACCGGGGGGGAGTCAGCCCCAGCATTTT | CASSPPGGSQPQHF
TRBJ2-1 | TRBV18 | . | . | TGTGCCAGCTCACCACCTATGCTCCCAGCCTCCTACAATGAGCAGTTCTTC | CASSPPMLPASYNEQFF
TRBJ1-1 | TRBV6-5 | TRBD1 | . | TGTGCCAGCAGTTACGGGCGAGCAGGGGGCTCTGAAGCTTTCTTT | CASSYGRAGGSEAFF
TRBJ1-4 | TRBV2 | TRBD1 | . | TGTGCCAGCAGAGGGGACAGTAATGAAAAACTGTTTTTT | CASRGDSNEKLFF
TRBJ1-1 | TRBV5-1 | . | few | TGCGCCAGCAGCCCACCTAGGGACATGAACACTGAAGCTTTCTTT | CASSPPRDMNTEAFF
TRBJ1-4 | TRBV7-8 | TRBD1 | . | TGTGCCAGCAGCCTGAGGGACAGTCACGAAAAACTATTTTTT | CASSLRDSHEKLFF
TRBJ2-7 | TRBV5-6 | . | once | TGTGCCAGCAGCTTGGCGGTGACGTTTAAGGGAAGCTACGAGCAGTACTTC | CASSLAVTFKGSYEQYF
TRBJ2-1 | TRBV11-3 | . | . | TGTGCCACCGGGACACACAATGAGCAGTTCTTC | CATGTHNEQFF
TRBJ2-5 | TRBV7-2 | TRBD2 | . | TGTGCCAGCAGCTTAGCCTCGACTAGCGGGGGGGCCTCCCAGTACTTC | CASSLASTSGGASQYF
TRBJ2-5 | TRBV5-5 | . | . | TGTGCCAGCAGCTTGGGGGCGCGGCAAGAGACCCAGTACTTC | CASSLGARQETQYF
TRBJ2-5 | TRBV14 | TRBD1 | . | TGTGCCAGCAGCCAGAGAGACAGGGGCAGGGAGACCCAGTACTTC | CASSQRDRGRETQYF